These T cell receptor beta chains were read from a single sample in a study of shared clonotypes between healthy human individuals. Profiled with immunoSEQ multiplex PCR; TCRdb holds only in-frame clones, not every one. This sample has 1 million to 1.2 million clones; about 72% occur once, and the top ten carry 0.7% to 0.95%. The sequenced sample was memory CD4+ T cells from PBMCs. The origin of the receptors is a man younger than 30 in good health. Some clones in this sample may be carry-over from other donors' samples. Both conserved end residues are part of each CDR3. A D gene is named only where the DNA matches it firmly. Expanded clones get a size class; other rows say once, few or many, or leave the size out.

D: NA
size: once
V: TRBV6-1
J: TRBJ1-5
CDR3: CASRKQGMSQPQHF
DNA: TGTGCCAGCAGAAAACAGGGTATGAGCCAGCCCCAGCATTTT

D: TRBD1
size: NA
V: TRBV7-2
J: TRBJ1-4
CDR3: CASSLGDSNEKLFF
DNA: TGTGCCAGCAGCTTGGGGGACAGCAATGAAAAACTGTTTTTT

D: NA
size: NA
V: TRBV18
J: TRBJ2-2
CDR3: CASSPPSETGELFF
DNA: TGTGCCAGCTCACCCCCGTCGGAAACCGGGGAGCTGTTTTTT

D: TRBD1
size: NA
V: TRBV6-6
J: TRBJ1-3
CDR3: CASTGGEVGNTIYF
DNA: TGTGCCAGCACAGGGGGGGAGGTTGGAAACACCATATATTTT

D: NA
size: NA
V: TRBV6-6
J: TRBJ1-2
CDR3: CASRSEQRGYTF
DNA: TGTGCCAGCAGATCCGAGCAACGTGGCTACACCTTC

D: NA
size: NA
V: TRBV5-1
J: TRBJ1-1
CDR3: CASGRSGVNTEAFF
DNA: TGCGCCAGCGGAAGGTCAGGGGTGAACACTGAAGCTTTCTTT

D: NA
size: NA
V: TRBV7-3
J: TRBJ2-1
CDR3: CASSLTVGVWNEQFF
DNA: TGTGCCAGCAGCTTAACGGTAGGGGTGTGGAATGAGCAGTTCTTC

D: TRBD1
size: few
V: TRBV25-1
J: TRBJ1-1
CDR3: CASSRQGSTEAFF
DNA: TGTGCCAGCAGTAGACAGGGAAGCACTGAAGCTTTCTTT

D: NA
size: NA
V: TRBV11-2
J: TRBJ2-7
CDR3: CASSTLVRHEQYF
DNA: TGTGCCAGCAGCACACTTGTTCGGCACGAGCAGTACTTC

D: NA
size: NA
V: TRBV14
J: TRBJ2-7
CDR3: CASSQVPGADFYEQYF
DNA: TGTGCCAGCAGCCAAGTCCCCGGAGCGGACTTCTACGAGCAGTACTTC

D: TRBD2
size: once
V: TRBV27
J: TRBJ2-3
CDR3: CASKKAGGGTDTQYF
DNA: TGTGCCAGCAAGAAGGCGGGAGGAGGCACAGATACGCAGTATTTT

D: NA
size: NA
V: TRBV7-8
J: TRBJ2-3
CDR3: CASSFRDRTPTDTQYF
DNA: TGTGCCAGCAGCTTTAGGGACCGTACTCCCACAGATACGCAGTATTTT

D: TRBD2
size: NA
V: TRBV7-8
J: TRBJ2-2
CDR3: CASSPKREGLGGELFF
DNA: TGTGCCAGCAGCCCCAAGCGGGAGGGCCTCGGCGGGGAGCTGTTTTTT

D: TRBD2
size: NA
V: TRBV10-2
J: TRBJ2-1
CDR3: CASSESLSGGQNEQFF
DNA: TGCGCCAGCAGTGAGTCGTTATCGGGAGGGCAGAATGAGCAGTTCTTC

D: NA
size: NA
V: TRBV29-1
J: TRBJ2-3
CDR3: CSVLGGGYTDTQYF
DNA: TGCAGCGTACTAGGTGGGGGATACACAGATACGCAGTATTTT

D: TRBD2
size: once
V: TRBV2
J: TRBJ2-5
CDR3: CASSAGGFRETQYF
DNA: TGTGCCAGCAGTGCGGGGGGGTTCCGGGAGACCCAGTACTTC

D: TRBD1
size: NA
V: TRBV29-1
J: TRBJ1-2
CDR3: CSVVAGGYGYTF
DNA: TGCAGCGTTGTCGCAGGGGGCTATGGCTACACCTTC

D: NA
size: NA
V: TRBV7-9
J: TRBJ2-7
CDR3: CASSLGGGYYEQYF
DNA: TGTGCCAGCAGCCTCGGAGGTGGATACTACGAGCAGTACTTC

D: NA
size: NA
V: TRBV2
J: TRBJ1-4
CDR3: CASSIVREKLFF
DNA: TGTGCCAGCAGTATCGTTCGGGAAAAACTGTTTTTT

D: NA
size: NA
V: TRBV4-1
J: TRBJ2-7
CDR3: CASSPHGVVKIEQYF
DNA: TGCGCCAGCAGCCCCCATGGGGTGGTAAAGATCGAGCAGTACTTC

D: TRBD1
size: NA
V: TRBV7-3
J: TRBJ1-2
CDR3: CASSDGQGRSGYTF
DNA: TGTGCCAGCAGCGATGGACAGGGGAGGTCAGGCTACACCTTC

D: TRBD1
size: NA
V: TRBV2
J: TRBJ1-1
CDR3: CASSRGDRREAFF
DNA: TGTGCCAGCAGTAGGGGGGACAGGCGTGAAGCTTTCTTT

D: TRBD1
size: NA
V: TRBV2
J: TRBJ1-1
CDR3: CAMQGEMNTEAFF
DNA: TGTGCCATGCAGGGGGAGATGAACACTGAAGCTTTCTTT

D: TRBD1
size: few
V: TRBV6-1
J: TRBJ1-2
CDR3: CASRTGEGYTF
DNA: TGTGCCAGCAGGACAGGGGAAGGCTACACCTTC

D: NA
size: once
V: TRBV11-2
J: TRBJ1-1
CDR3: CASSFRRMGEAFF
DNA: TGTGCCAGCAGCTTCCGCAGGATGGGTGAAGCTTTCTTT

D: TRBD2
size: NA
V: TRBV29-1
J: TRBJ2-1
CDR3: CSVGLAVSYNEQFF
DNA: TGCAGCGTAGGACTAGCGGTTTCCTACAATGAGCAGTTCTTC

D: TRBD1
size: NA
V: TRBV5-1
J: TRBJ1-2
CDR3: CASSESTGEQYGYTF
DNA: TGCGCCAGCAGCGAATCGACAGGGGAACAGTATGGCTACACCTTC

D: NA
size: NA
V: TRBV18
J: TRBJ2-7
CDR3: CASSPTATGRYEQYF
DNA: TGTGCCAGCTCACCTACCGCGACAGGCAGGTACGAGCAGTACTTC

D: NA
size: NA
V: TRBV28
J: TRBJ2-7
CDR3: CASRKWGLKQYF
DNA: TGTGCCAGCAGAAAGTGGGGGTTAAAGCAGTACTTC

D: NA
size: NA
V: TRBV7-8
J: TRBJ2-3
CDR3: CASSLEGGSSTDTQYF
DNA: TGTGCCAGCAGCTTAGAGGGCGGGTCTAGCACAGATACGCAGTATTTT

D: TRBD2
size: NA
V: TRBV9
J: TRBJ2-5
CDR3: CASSVGTSGSETQYF
DNA: TGTGCCAGCAGCGTCGGGACTAGTGGATCGGAGACCCAGTACTTC

D: NA
size: NA
V: TRBV30
J: TRBJ1-6
CDR3: CAWSVGGSNSPLHF
DNA: TGTGCCTGGAGTGTCGGGGGTTCTAATTCACCCCTCCACTTT

D: TRBD2
size: few
V: TRBV28
J: TRBJ2-2
CDR3: CASRPGLGDNTGELFF
DNA: TGTGCCAGCAGGCCGGGACTAGGGGACAACACCGGGGAGCTGTTTTTT

D: NA
size: NA
V: TRBV28
J: TRBJ1-5
CDR3: CASSVETKRPQHF
DNA: TGTGCCAGCAGTGTAGAGACCAAACGGCCCCAGCATTTT

D: NA
size: NA
V: TRBV28
J: TRBJ1-5
CDR3: CASSTMGWGLGQPQHF
DNA: TGTGCCAGCAGCACAATGGGATGGGGGCTTGGGCAGCCCCAGCATTTT

D: NA
size: NA
V: TRBV5-1
J: TRBJ2-2
CDR3: CASSSRGNTGELFF
DNA: TGCGCCAGCAGCTCTCGCGGGAACACCGGGGAGCTGTTTTTT

D: NA
size: NA
V: TRBV28
J: TRBJ2-3
CDR3: CASSRPWPTDTQYF
DNA: TGTGCCAGCAGCCGTCCCTGGCCGACAGATACGCAGTATTTT

D: NA
size: NA
V: TRBV29-1
J: TRBJ1-2
CDR3: CSATRPGSYGYTF
DNA: TGCAGCGCCACGCGCCCGGGTTCCTATGGCTACACCTTC

D: NA
size: NA
V: TRBV5-6
J: TRBJ2-7
CDR3: CASSPGPTHYEQYF
DNA: TGTGCCAGCAGCCCCGGGCCCACCCACTACGAGCAGTACTTC

D: TRBD1
size: many
V: TRBV4-2
J: TRBJ1-2
CDR3: CASSPLGDRAVEGYTF
DNA: TGTGCCAGCAGCCCACTGGGGGACAGGGCCGTGGAAGGCTACACCTTC

D: NA
size: NA
V: TRBV5-5
J: TRBJ2-2
CDR3: CASSAGNKGFGELFF
DNA: TGTGCCAGCAGTGCCGGGAATAAAGGCTTCGGGGAGCTGTTTTTT

D: TRBD2
size: few
V: TRBV11-3
J: TRBJ2-3
CDR3: CASSLGLADGADTQYF
DNA: TGTGCCAGCAGCTTAGGTCTAGCGGATGGAGCAGATACGCAGTATTTT

D: NA
size: once
V: TRBV27
J: TRBJ2-3
CDR3: CASTEADTQYF
DNA: TGTGCCAGCACGGAGGCGGATACGCAGTATTTT

D: NA
size: many
V: TRBV14
J: TRBJ1-4
CDR3: CASSPRGEKLFF
DNA: TGTGCCAGCAGCCCACGGGGGGAAAAACTGTTTTTT

D: TRBD2
size: NA
V: TRBV5-4
J: TRBJ2-3
CDR3: CASSLVMGGPRGTQYF
DNA: TGTGCCAGCAGCTTGGTGATGGGAGGGCCCCGGGGGACGCAGTATTTT

D: NA
size: NA
V: TRBV6-5
J: TRBJ2-3
CDR3: CASSYSILPPNTQYF
DNA: TGTGCCAGCAGTTACTCGATCCTCCCCCCAAATACGCAGTATTTT

D: NA
size: NA
V: TRBV7-8
J: TRBJ2-1
CDR3: CASSSLGGLYNEQFF
DNA: TGTGCCAGCAGTTCACTGGGGGGTCTCTACAATGAGCAGTTCTTC

D: NA
size: NA
V: TRBV4-1
J: TRBJ2-1
CDR3: CASSYATAAYNEQFF
DNA: TGCGCCAGCAGCTACGCGACAGCAGCCTACAATGAGCAGTTCTTC

D: NA
size: NA
V: TRBV15
J: TRBJ2-1
CDR3: CATSRDRLSGPPGFF
DNA: TGTGCCACCAGCAGAGATAGACTTAGCGGCCCCCCTGGGTTCTTC

D: NA
size: NA
V: TRBV5-1
J: TRBJ1-1
CDR3: CASTNPRGGNTEAFF
DNA: TGCGCCAGCACCAATCCCCGTGGGGGGAACACTGAAGCTTTCTTT

D: NA
size: few
V: TRBV7-9
J: TRBJ1-2
CDR3: CASSPSGRGAKDGYTF
DNA: TGTGCCAGCAGCCCCTCGGGCCGAGGGGCAAAGGATGGCTACACCTTC

D: TRBD2
size: NA
V: TRBV28
J: TRBJ2-7
CDR3: CASGVPLSGSGEQYF
DNA: TGTGCCAGCGGAGTCCCTCTTAGCGGGAGCGGCGAGCAGTACTTC

D: NA
size: NA
V: TRBV28
J: TRBJ1-2
CDR3: CASIPPGRNGYTF
DNA: TGTGCCAGCATCCCCCCGGGGAGGAATGGCTACACCTTC

D: NA
size: NA
V: TRBV5-1
J: TRBJ2-3
CDR3: CASSLMAPDTQYF
DNA: TGCGCCAGCAGCTTGATGGCCCCAGATACGCAGTATTTT

D: NA
size: NA
V: TRBV9
J: TRBJ2-2
CDR3: CASSVVPDSLRGNTGELFF
DNA: TGTGCCAGCAGCGTAGTGCCGGACAGCCTCCGGGGAAACACCGGGGAGCTGTTTTTT

D: TRBD1
size: NA
V: TRBV5-4
J: TRBJ2-5
CDR3: CASSSRDSRGTQYF
DNA: TGTGCCAGCAGCTCCCGGGACAGCCGGGGGACCCAGTACTTC

D: NA
size: NA
V: TRBV18
J: TRBJ1-1
CDR3: CASSQDIGHTNTEAFF
DNA: TGTGCCAGCTCACAGGATATCGGGCACACGAACACTGAAGCTTTCTTT

D: NA
size: NA
V: TRBV18
J: TRBJ1-5
CDR3: CASSPPDARQPQHF
DNA: TGTGCCAGCTCACCGCCGGACGCACGTCAGCCCCAGCATTTT

D: NA
size: NA
V: TRBV30
J: TRBJ2-2
CDR3: CAWSFSNTGELFF
DNA: TGTGCCTGGAGTTTCTCGAACACCGGGGAGCTGTTTTTT

D: TRBD2
size: once
V: TRBV11-2
J: TRBJ2-7
CDR3: CASSLGGAGGWYF
DNA: TGTGCCAGCAGCTTAGGCGGTGCGGGAGGTTGGTACTTC